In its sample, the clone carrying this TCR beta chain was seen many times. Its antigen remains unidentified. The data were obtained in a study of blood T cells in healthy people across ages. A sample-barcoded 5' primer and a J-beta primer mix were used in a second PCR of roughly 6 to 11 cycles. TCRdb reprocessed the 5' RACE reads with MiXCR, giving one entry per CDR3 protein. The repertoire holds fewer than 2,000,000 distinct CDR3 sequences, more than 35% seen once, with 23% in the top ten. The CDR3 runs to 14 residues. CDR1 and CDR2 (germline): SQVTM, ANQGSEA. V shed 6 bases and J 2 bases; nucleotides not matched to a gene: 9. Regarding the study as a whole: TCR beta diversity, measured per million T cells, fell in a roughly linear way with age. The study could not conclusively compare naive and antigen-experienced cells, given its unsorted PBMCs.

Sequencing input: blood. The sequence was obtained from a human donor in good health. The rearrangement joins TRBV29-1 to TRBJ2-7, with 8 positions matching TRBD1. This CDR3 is CSVWGTGSTYEQYF. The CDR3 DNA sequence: TGCAGCGTGTGGGGGACAGGCTCAACCTACGAGCAGTACTTC.